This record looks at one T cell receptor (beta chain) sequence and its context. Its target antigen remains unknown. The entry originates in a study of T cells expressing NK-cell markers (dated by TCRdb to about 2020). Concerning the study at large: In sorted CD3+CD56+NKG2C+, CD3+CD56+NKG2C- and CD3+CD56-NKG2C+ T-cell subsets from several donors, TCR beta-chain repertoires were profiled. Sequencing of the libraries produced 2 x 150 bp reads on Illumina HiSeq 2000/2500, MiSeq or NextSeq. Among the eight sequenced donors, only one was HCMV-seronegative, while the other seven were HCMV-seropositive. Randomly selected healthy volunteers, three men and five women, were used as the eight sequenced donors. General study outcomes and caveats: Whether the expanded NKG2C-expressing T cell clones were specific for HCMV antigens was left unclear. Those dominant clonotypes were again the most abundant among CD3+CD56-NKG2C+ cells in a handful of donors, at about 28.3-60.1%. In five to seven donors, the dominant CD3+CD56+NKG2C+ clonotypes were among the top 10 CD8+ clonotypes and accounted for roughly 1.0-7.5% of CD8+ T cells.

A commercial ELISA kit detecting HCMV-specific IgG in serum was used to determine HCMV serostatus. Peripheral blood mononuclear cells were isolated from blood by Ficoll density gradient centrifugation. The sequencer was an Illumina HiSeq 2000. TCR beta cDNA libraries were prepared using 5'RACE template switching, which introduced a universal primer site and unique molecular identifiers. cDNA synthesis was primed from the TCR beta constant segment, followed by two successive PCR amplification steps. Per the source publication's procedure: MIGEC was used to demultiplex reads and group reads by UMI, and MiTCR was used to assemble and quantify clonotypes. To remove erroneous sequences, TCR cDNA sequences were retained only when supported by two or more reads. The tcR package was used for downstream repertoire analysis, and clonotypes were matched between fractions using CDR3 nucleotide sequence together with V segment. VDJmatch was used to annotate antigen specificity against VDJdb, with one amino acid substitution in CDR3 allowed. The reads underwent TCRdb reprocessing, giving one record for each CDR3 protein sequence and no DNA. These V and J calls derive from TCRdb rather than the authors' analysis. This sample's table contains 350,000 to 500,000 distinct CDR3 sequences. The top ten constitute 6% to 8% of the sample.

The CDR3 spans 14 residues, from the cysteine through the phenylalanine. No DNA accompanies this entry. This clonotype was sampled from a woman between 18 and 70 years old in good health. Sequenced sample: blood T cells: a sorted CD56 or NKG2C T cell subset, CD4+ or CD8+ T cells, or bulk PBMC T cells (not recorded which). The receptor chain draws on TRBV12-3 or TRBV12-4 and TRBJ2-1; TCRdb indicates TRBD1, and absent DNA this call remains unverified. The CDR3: CASSHGGGIYEQFF.